Listed below are T cell receptor beta chains from one sample, sequenced in a study of blood T cell repertoires in COVID-19. The assay was immunoSEQ multiplex PCR, and TCRdb's table has in-frame clones only and misses some. The sample includes 200,000 or so clones, approximately 90% of them seen just once. Sequenced sample: peripheral blood. Source of these receptors: a man between 65 and 79 years old with active or convalescent COVID-19. CDR3s include the opening cysteine and the closing phenylalanine or tryptophan. D genes are given only for firm matches. Not every row has a clone size; where given, it reads once, few, many or a size class.

>NA|TRBV9|NA|TRBJ1-2
CASSVAGGGPGYGYTF
TGTGCCAGCAGCGTAGCGGGGGGAGGGCCTGGCTATGGCTACACCTTC
>TRBD2|TRBV5-1|once|TRBJ2-3
CASSLRSGGPGSTDTQYF
TGCGCCAGCAGCTTGAGATCGGGGGGGCCTGGTTCGACAGATACGCAGTATTTT
>NA|TRBV6-2/TRBV6-3|NA|TRBJ1-3
CASSYSPGGGSGNTIYF
TGTGCCAGCAGTTACTCGCCCGGCGGAGGCTCTGGAAACACCATATATTTT
>NA|TRBV3-1/TRBV3-2|NA|TRBJ1-5
CASSQDSGGNQPQHF
TGTGCCAGCAGCCAAGATTCAGGTGGAAATCAGCCCCAGCATTTT
>NA|TRBV5-1|NA|TRBJ2-2
CASSSSRGENTGELFF
TGCGCCAGCAGCTCCAGCAGGGGTGAGAACACCGGGGAGCTGTTTTTT
>NA|TRBV10-2|NA|TRBJ1-5
CASRSGTKNQPQHF
TGCGCCAGCAGGTCCGGGACTAAGAACCAGCCCCAGCATTTT
>NA|TRBV19|NA|TRBJ1-5
CASSAQRQPQHF
TGTGCCAGTAGTGCCCAACGGCAGCCCCAGCATTTT
>NA|TRBV2|NA|TRBJ1-3
CASSVNRENTIYF
TGTGCCAGCAGTGTTAACAGGGAGAACACCATATATTTT
>TRBD1|TRBV6-5|NA|TRBJ1-2
CASSLRDRPAGYTF
TGTGCCAGCAGTCTCCGGGACAGGCCTGCCGGCTACACCTTC
>TRBD1|TRBV7-9|NA|TRBJ2-2
CASSLFIGTGVNTGELFF
TGTGCCAGCAGCTTATTCATCGGCACAGGGGTGAACACCGGGGAGCTGTTTTTT
>TRBD1|TRBV10-3|NA|TRBJ2-2
CAITPGGGTGNTGELFF
TGTGCCATCACCCCGGGTGGGGGGACAGGGAACACCGGGGAGCTGTTTTTT
>TRBD1|TRBV28|once|TRBJ2-3
CASSPGDRGADTQYF
TGTGCCAGCAGTCCGGGGGACAGGGGGGCAGATACGCAGTATTTT
>TRBD1|TRBV7-9|NA|TRBJ2-3
CASTRQGASDTQYF
TGTGCCAGCACGCGACAGGGGGCATCAGATACGCAGTATTTT
>NA|TRBV15|NA|TRBJ2-7
CATSMGTTYEQYF
TGTGCCACCAGCATGGGCACAACCTACGAGCAGTACTTC
>NA|TRBV21-1|NA|TRBJ2-2
CASSKVGSGGANTGELFF
TGTGCCAGCAGCAAAGTTGGCAGCGGGGGGGCGAACACCGGGGAGCTGTTTTTT
>TRBD2|TRBV4-3|NA|TRBJ2-4
CASSQEFRGGTLAKNIQYF
TGCGCCAGCAGCCAAGAATTTCGCGGGGGTACACTAGCCAAAAACATTCAGTACTTC
>NA|TRBV12-3/TRBV12-4|NA|TRBJ2-1
CASSRPTSGEQFF
TGTGCCAGCAGCCGACCCACTAGTGGTGAGCAGTTCTTC
>NA|TRBV5-6|NA|TRBJ1-5
CASSLFSSPGGVLSPQHF
TGTGCCAGCAGCTTGTTCTCTAGTCCCGGAGGGGTCCTATCGCCCCAGCATTTT
>NA|TRBV29-1|NA|TRBJ1-4
CSVAQYEKLFF
TGCAGCGTTGCCCAGTACGAAAAACTGTTTTTT
>TRBD1|TRBV6-7|NA|TRBJ2-7
CASSLSGTGNYEQYF
TGTGCCAGCAGTTTATCCGGGACAGGGAACTACGAGCAGTACTTC
>TRBD2|TRBV4-3|NA|TRBJ2-2
CASSSLSGRDTGELFF
TGCGCCAGCAGCTCCCTTAGCGGGAGGGACACCGGGGAGCTGTTTTTT
>NA|TRBV7-2|NA|TRBJ2-7
CASSLGRGDYEQYF
TGTGCCAGCAGCTTAGGTAGGGGCGACTACGAGCAGTACTTC
>TRBD2|TRBV5-6|NA|TRBJ2-3
CASSLVAGGTDTQYF
TGTGCCAGCAGCTTGGTTGCGGGGGGCACAGATACGCAGTATTTT
>TRBD1|TRBV15|NA|TRBJ1-4
CATSVGQGNEKLFF
TGTGCCACCAGCGTAGGACAGGGGAATGAAAAACTGTTTTTT
>NA|TRBV30|NA|TRBJ2-3
CAWSSGNTDTQYF
TGTGCCTGGAGTTCCGGTAACACAGATACGCAGTATTTT
>TRBD2|TRBV29-1|NA|TRBJ2-1
CSYAGGPFYNEQFF
TGCAGCTATGCGGGGGGGCCTTTCTACAATGAGCAGTTCTTC
>TRBD1|TRBV7-2|NA|TRBJ2-5
CASRPDRGRGETQYF
TGTGCCAGCAGACCTGACAGGGGTAGGGGGGAGACCCAGTACTTC
>NA|TRBV3-1/TRBV3-2|NA|TRBJ2-2
CASSQGGGSNTGELFF
TGTGCCAGCAGCCAAGGTGGCGGGTCGAACACCGGGGAGCTGTTTTTT
>NA|TRBV29-1|NA|TRBJ1-5
CSVTYGGGHNQPQHF
TGCAGCGTCACGTACGGTGGAGGGCACAATCAGCCCCAGCATTTT